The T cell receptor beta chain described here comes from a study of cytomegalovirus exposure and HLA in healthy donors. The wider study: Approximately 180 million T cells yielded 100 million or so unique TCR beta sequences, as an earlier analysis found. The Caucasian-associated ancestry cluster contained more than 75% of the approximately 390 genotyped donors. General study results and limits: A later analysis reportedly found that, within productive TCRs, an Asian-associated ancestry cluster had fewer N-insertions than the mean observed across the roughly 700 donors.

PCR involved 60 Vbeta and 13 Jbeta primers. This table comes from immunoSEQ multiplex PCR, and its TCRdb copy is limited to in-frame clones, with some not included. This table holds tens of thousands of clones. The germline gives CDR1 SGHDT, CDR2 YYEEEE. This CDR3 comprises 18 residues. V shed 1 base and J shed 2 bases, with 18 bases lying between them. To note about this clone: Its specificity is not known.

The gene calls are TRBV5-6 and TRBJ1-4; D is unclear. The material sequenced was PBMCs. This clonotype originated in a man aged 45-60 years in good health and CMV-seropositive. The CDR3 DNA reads TGTGCCAGCAGCTTGATGAGGGTACCCCGAAGTACTAATGAAAAACTGTTTTTT. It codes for CASSLMRVPRSTNEKLFF.